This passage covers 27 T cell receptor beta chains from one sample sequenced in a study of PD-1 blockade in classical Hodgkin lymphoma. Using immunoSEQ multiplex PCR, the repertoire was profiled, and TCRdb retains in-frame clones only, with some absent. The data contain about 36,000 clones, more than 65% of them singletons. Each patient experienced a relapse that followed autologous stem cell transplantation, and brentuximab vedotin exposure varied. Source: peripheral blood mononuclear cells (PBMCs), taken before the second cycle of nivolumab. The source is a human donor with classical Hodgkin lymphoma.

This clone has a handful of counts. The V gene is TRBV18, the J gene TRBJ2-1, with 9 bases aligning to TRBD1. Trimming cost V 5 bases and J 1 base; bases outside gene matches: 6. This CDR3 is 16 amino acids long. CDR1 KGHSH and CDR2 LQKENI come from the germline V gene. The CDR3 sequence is CASSTRQGESYNEQFF. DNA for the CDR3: TGTGCCAGCTCAACCCGACAGGGGGAATCCTACAATGAGCAGTTCTTC. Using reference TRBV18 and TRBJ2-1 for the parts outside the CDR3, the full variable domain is NAGVMQNPRHLVRRRGQEARLRCSPMKGHSHVYWYRQLPEEGLKFMVYLQKENIIDESGMPKERFSAEFPKEGPSILRIQQVVRGDSAAYFCASSTRQGESYNEQFFGPGTRLTVL.

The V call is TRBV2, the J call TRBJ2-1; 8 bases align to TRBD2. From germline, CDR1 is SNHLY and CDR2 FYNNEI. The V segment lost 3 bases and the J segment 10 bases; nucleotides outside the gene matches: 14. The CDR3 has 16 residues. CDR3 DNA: TGTGCCAGCAGTGATCAAAGGACTAGCCGGGGTAGGGAGCAGTTCTTC. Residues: CASSDQRTSRGREQFF. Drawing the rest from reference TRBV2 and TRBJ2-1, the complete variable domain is EPEVTQTPSHQVTQMGQEVILRCVPISNHLYFYWYRQILGQKVEFLVSFYNNEISEKSEIFDDQFSVERPDGSNFTLKIRSTKLEDSAMYFCASSDQRTSRGREQFFGPGTRLTVL.

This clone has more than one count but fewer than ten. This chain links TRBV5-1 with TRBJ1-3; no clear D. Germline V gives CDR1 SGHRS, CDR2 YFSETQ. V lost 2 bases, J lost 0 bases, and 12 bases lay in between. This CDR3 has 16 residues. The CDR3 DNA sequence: TGCGCCAGCAGCTTTGGGCGGACCCACTCTGGAAACACCATATATTTT. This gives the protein CASSFGRTHSGNTIYF.

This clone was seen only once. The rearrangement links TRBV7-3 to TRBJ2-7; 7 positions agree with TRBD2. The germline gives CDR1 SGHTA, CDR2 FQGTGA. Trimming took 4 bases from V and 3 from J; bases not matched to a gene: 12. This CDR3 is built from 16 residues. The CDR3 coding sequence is TGTGCCAGCAGCTCCCCCCGAGCGGGGAGCCTCTACGAGCAGTACTTC. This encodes CASSSPRAGSLYEQYF.

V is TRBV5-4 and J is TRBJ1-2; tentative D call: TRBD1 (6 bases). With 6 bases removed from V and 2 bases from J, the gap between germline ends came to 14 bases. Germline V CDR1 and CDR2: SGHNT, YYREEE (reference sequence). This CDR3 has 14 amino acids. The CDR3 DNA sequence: TGTGCCAGCACGCCGGGACACAAAAACTATGGCTACACCTTC. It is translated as CASTPGHKNYGYTF.

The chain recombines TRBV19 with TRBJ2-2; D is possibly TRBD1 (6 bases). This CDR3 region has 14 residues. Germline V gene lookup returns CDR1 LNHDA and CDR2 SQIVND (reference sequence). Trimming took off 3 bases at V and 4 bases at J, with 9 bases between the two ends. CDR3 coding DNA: TGTGCCAGTAGTATCGGACAGTTCACCGGGGAGCTGTTTTTT. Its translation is CASSIGQFTGELFF.

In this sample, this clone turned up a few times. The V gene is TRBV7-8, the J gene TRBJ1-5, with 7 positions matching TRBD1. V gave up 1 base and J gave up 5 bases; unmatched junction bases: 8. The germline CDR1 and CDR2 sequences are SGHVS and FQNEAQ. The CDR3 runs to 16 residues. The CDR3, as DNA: TGTGCCAGCAGCTTAGAAGGCAGGGGGTTACATCAGCCCCAGCATTTT. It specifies CASSLEGRGLHQPQHF.

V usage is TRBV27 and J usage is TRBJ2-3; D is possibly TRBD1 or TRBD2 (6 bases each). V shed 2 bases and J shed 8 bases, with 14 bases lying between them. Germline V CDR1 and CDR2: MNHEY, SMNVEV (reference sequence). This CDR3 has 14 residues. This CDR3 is CASSLGGGTGTQYF. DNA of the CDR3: TGTGCCAGCAGTTTAGGAGGGGGTACGGGTACGCAGTATTTT.

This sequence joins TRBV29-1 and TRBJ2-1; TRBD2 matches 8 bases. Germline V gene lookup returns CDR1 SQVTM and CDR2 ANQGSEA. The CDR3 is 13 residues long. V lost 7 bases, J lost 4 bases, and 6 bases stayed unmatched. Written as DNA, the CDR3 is TGCAGCGCCGGGGCTAGCGGGTACAATGAGCAGTTCTTC. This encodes CSAGASGYNEQFF.

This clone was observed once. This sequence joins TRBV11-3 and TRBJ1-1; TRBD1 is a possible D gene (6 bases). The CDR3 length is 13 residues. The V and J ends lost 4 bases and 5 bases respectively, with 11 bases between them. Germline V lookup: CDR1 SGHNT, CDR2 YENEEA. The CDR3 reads CASSSQQGTEAFF. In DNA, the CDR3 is TGTGCCAGCAGCTCACAACAGGGAACTGAAGCTTTCTTT.

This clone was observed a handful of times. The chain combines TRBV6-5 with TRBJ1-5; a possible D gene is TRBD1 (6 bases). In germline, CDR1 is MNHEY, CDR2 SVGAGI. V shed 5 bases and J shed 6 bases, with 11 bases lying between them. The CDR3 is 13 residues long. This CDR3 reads CASSRGGRQPQHF. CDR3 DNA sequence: TGTGCCAGCAGTAGGGGGGGGCGTCAGCCCCAGCATTTT.

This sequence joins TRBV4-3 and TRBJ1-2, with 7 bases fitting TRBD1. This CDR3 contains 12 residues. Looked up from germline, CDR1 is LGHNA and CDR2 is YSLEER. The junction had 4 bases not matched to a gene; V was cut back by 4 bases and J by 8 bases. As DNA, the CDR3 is TGCGCCAGCAGCCCCCACAGGGGCGGCTACACCTTC. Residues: CASSPHRGGYTF.

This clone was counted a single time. CDR3 DNA sequence: TGTGCCAGCACGCGATTGAACACTGAAGCTTTCTTT. This gives the protein CASTRLNTEAFF. V gene TRBV6-1 combines with J gene TRBJ1-1; D gene uncertain. CDR1 is MNHNS, CDR2 SASEGT, per germline. The CDR3 has 12 amino acids. The ends were cut back, 7 bases at V and 0 bases at J, with 6 bases in the middle.

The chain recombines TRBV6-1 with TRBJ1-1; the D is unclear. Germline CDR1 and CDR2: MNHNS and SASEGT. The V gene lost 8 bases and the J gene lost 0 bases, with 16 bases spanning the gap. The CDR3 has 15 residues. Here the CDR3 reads CASLEDWPLNTEAFF. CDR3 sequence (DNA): TGTGCCAGCTTGGAAGATTGGCCTTTGAACACTGAAGCTTTCTTT.

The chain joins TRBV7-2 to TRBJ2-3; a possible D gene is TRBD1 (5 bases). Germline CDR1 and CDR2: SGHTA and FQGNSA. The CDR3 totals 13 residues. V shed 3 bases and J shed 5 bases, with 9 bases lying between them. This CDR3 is CASSFQGIDTQYF. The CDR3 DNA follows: TGTGCCAGCAGCTTCCAGGGAATAGATACGCAGTATTTT.

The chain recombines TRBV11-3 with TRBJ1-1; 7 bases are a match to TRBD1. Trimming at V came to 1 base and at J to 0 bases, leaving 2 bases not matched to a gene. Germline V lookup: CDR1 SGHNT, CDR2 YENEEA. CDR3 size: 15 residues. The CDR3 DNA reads TGTGCCAGCAGCTTAGGTACAGGGGTGAACACTGAAGCTTTCTTT. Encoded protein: CASSLGTGVNTEAFF. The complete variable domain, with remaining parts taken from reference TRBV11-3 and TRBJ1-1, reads EAGVVQSPRYKIIEKKQPVAFWCNPISGHNTLYWYLQNLGQGPELLIRYENEEAVDDSQLPKDRFSAERLKGVDSTLKIQPAELGDSAVYLCASSLGTGVNTEAFFGQGTRLTVV.

The CDR3 loop reads CASRLGMAGLVDNEQFF. In nucleotides, the CDR3 is TGTGCCAGCAGACTGGGCATGGCAGGACTAGTAGACAATGAGCAGTTCTTC. The rearrangement links TRBV5-4 to TRBJ2-1, with 7 bases lining up with TRBD2. Trimming removed 5 bases from V and 5 bases from J; junction bases left unmatched: 16. The V gene's germline CDR1 is SGHNT and CDR2 YYREEE (reference sequence). This CDR3 has 17 residues.

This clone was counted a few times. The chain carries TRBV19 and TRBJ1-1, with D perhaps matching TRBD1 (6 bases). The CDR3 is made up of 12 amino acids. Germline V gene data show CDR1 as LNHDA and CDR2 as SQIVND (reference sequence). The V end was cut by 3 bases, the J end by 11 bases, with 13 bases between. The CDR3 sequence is CASSIGTPWAFF. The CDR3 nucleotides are TGTGCCAGTAGTATCGGGACACCCTGGGCTTTCTTT.

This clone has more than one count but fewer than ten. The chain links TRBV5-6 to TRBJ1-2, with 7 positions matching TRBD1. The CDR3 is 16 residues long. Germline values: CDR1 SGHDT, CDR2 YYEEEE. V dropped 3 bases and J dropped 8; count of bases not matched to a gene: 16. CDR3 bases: TGTGCCAGCAGCTGGACGCTAACAGGGGTAGGACAAGGCTACACCTTC. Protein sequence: CASSWTLTGVGQGYTF. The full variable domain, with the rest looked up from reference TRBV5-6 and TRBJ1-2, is DAGVTQSPTHLIKTRGQQVTLRCSPKSGHDTVSWYQQALGQGPQFIFQYYEEEERQRGNFPDRFSGHQFPNYSSELNVNALLLGDSALYLCASSWTLTGVGQGYTFGSGTRLTVV.

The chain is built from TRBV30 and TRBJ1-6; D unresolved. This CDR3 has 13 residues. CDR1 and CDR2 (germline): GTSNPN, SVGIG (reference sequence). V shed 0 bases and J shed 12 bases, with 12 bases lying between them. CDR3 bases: TGTGCCTGGAGTGTAGGACTCATTTTACCCCTCCACTTT. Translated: CAWSVGLILPLHF.

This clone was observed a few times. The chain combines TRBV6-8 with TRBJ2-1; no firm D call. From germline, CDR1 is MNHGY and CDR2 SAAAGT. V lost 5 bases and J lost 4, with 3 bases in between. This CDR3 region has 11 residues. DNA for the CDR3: TGTGCCAGCAGTACTTACAATGAGCAGTTCTTC. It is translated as CASSTYNEQFF.

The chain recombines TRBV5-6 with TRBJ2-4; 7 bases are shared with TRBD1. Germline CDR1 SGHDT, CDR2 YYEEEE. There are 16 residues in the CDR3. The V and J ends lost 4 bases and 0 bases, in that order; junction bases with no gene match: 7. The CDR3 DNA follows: TGTGCCAGCAGCGACGGGACAGCCCTAGCCAAAAACATTCAGTACTTC. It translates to CASSDGTALAKNIQYF.

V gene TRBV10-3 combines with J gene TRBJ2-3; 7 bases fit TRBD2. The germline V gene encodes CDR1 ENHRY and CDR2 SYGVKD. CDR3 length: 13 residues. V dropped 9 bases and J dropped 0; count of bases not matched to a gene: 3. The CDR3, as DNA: TGTGCCATTAGGGAGGGGAGCACAGATACGCAGTATTTT. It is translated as CAIREGSTDTQYF.

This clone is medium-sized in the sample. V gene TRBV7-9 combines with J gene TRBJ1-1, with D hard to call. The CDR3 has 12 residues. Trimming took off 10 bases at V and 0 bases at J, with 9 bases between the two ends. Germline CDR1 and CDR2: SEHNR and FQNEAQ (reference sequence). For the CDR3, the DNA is TGTGCCACCAACGGGTTGAACACTGAAGCTTTCTTT. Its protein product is CATNGLNTEAFF.

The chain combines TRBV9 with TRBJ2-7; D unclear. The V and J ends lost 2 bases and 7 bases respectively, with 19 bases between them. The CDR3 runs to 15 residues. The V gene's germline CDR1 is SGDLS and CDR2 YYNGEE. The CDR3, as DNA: TGTGCCAGCAGCGTGGGGTTTTGGCCCTCCTCAGAGCAGTACTTC. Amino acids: CASSVGFWPSSEQYF.

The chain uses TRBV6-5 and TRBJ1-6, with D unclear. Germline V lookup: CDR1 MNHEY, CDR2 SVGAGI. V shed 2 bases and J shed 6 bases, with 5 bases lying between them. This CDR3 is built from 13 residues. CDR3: CASSYDGNSPLHF. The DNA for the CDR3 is TGTGCCAGCAGTTACGACGGTAATTCACCCCTCCACTTT.

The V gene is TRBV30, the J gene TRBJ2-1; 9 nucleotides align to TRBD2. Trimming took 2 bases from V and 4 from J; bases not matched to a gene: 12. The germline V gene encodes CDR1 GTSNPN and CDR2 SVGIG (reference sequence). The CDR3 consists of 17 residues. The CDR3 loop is CAWSRGGGLAGYNEQFF. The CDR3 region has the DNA TGTGCCTGGAGTCGGGGAGGGGGCCTAGCGGGGTACAATGAGCAGTTCTTC. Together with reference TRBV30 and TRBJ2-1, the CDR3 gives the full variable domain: SQTIHQWPATLVQPVGSPLSLECTVEGTSNPNLYWYRQAAGRGLQLLFYSVGIGQISSEVPQNLSASRPQDRQFILSSKKLLLSDSGFYLCAWSRGGGLAGYNEQFFGPGTRLTVL.